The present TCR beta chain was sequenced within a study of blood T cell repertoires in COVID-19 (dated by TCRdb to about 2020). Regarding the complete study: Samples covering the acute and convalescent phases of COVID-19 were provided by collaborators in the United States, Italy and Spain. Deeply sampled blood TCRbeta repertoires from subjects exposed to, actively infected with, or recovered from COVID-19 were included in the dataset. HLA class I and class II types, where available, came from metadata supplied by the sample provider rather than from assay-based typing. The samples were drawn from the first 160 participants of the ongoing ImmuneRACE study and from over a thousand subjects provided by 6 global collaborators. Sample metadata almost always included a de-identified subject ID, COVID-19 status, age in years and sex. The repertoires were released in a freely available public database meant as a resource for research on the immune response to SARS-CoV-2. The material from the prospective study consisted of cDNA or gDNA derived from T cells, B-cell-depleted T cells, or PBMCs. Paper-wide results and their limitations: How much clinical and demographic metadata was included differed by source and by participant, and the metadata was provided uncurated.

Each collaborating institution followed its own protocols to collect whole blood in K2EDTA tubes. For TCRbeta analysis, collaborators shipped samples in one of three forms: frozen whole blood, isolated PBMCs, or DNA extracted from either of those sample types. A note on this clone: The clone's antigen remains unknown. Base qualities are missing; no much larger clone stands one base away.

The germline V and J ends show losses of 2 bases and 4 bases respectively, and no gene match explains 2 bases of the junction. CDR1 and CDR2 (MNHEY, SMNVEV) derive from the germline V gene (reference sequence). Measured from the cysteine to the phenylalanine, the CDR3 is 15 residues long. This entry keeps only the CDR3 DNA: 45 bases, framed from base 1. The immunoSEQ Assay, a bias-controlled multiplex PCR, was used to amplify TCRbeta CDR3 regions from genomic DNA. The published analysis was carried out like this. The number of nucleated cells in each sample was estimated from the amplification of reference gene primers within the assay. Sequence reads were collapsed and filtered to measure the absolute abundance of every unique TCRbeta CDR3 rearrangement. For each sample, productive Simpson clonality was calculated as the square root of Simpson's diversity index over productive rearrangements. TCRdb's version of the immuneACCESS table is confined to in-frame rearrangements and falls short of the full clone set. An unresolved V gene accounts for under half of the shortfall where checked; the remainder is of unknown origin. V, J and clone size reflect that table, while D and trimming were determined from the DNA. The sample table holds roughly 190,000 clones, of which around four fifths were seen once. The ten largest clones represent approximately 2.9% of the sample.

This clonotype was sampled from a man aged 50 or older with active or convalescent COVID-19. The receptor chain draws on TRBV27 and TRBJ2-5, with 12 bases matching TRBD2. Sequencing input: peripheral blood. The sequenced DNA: TGTGCCAGCAGTTTAAGGACTAGCGGGATAGAGACCCAGTACTTC. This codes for CASSLRTSGIETQYF.